This is a list of T cell receptor beta chains from one sample in a study of early T cells in non-severe SARS-CoV-2 infection. TCRdb re-derived calls from the 5' RACE reads in MiXCR, one entry per CDR3 protein. The sample holds fewer than 85,000 distinct CDR3 sequences, 7.5% to 10% seen once. The specimen was whole blood. The source is an adult who was a healthcare worker with PCR-confirmed SARS-CoV-2 infection or an uninfected control (not recorded which). The CDR3 runs from the conserved cysteine through the conserved F or W. A D gene is named only where the DNA matches it firmly. Clone size is not always given. Where it is, it says once, few, many or a class for expanded clones.

j_call clone_size v_call d_call cdr3_nt cdr3_aa
TRBJ1-1 few TRBV21-1 NA TGTGCCAGCAGCAAAAAGGTCGGACAGGCACCTAACACTGAAGCTTTCTTT CASSKKVGQAPNTEAFF
TRBJ2-7 NA TRBV9 NA TGTGCCAGCAGCCCCCACAGGGTAGAGGACGAGCAGTACTTC CASSPHRVEDEQYF
TRBJ2-1 many TRBV12-3/TRBV12-4 NA TGTGCCAGCAGGGCGGTGCGGAGTAAGGACTCCTACAATGAGCAGTTCTTC CASRAVRSKDSYNEQFF
TRBJ2-7 NA TRBV20-1 TRBD1 TGCAGTGCTAGGGACAGGGTTTTCTTCGAGCAGTACTTC CSARDRVFFEQYF
TRBJ2-1 many TRBV5-1 NA TGCGCCAGCAGTGCAGGGGCAGGGGGGCCGATATACAATGAGCAGTTCTTC CASSAGAGGPIYNEQFF
TRBJ1-4 NA TRBV29-1 NA TGCAGCGTTGCCCTGCAGGGGAATAAGAAAAAACTGTTTTTT CSVALQGNKKKLFF
TRBJ2-6 NA TRBV11-2 NA TGTGCCAGCAGCGGGGGACCGAGCTCTGGGGCCAACGTCCTGACTTTC CASSGGPSSGANVLTF
TRBJ2-3 many TRBV20-1 NA TGCAGTGCTCGACGGCAAGCGGGCTACACAGATACGCAGTATTTT CSARRQAGYTDTQYF
TRBJ1-2 many TRBV7-2 NA TGTGCCAGCAGCTTAGGATGGACGGTCTATGGCTACACCTTC CASSLGWTVYGYTF
TRBJ2-3 many TRBV5-5 TRBD2 TGTGCCAGCAGCTTGGGAGCGGGAGGGCCGCAAGATACGCAGTATTTT CASSLGAGGPQDTQYF
TRBJ1-5 many TRBV19 TRBD1 TGTGCCAGTAGCTTCGGGACAGGTCCCAATCAGCCCCAGCATTTT CASSFGTGPNQPQHF
TRBJ1-6 many TRBV20-1 NA TGCAGTGCCCCCGTCCCTGGGGGGAATTCACCCCTCCACTTT CSAPVPGGNSPLHF
TRBJ2-3 few TRBV28 TRBD2 TGTGCCAGCTGGAAAGCGGGAGTCGGCACAGATACGCAGTATTTT CASWKAGVGTDTQYF
TRBJ1-2 NA TRBV10-3 TRBD1 TGTGCCATCAGTGGGGGACAGGGTCACACCTTC CAISGGQGHTF
TRBJ2-7 many TRBV12-3/TRBV12-4 NA TGTGCCAGCAGTCTTTCCTCGGAGCAGTACTTC CASSLSSEQYF
TRBJ2-4 many TRBV11-2 NA TGTGCCAGCAGCTTAGATCGGCAGGGGACCATTCAGTACTTC CASSLDRQGTIQYF
TRBJ2-1 medium-sized TRBV2 NA TGTGCCACCGAAGAGGGTAGTCAGGATGAGCAGTTCTTC CATEEGSQDEQFF
TRBJ2-2 many TRBV28 TRBD2 TGTGCCAGCAGCCGGGGGGACGTTAACACCGGGGAGCTGTTTTTT CASSRGDVNTGELFF
TRBJ2-6 many TRBV7-9 TRBD2 TGTGCCAGCAGCCCAGACGGCAGCCCGGGACTAATTTCTGGGGCCAACGTCCTGACTTTC CASSPDGSPGLISGANVLTF
TRBJ2-3 few TRBV20-1 TRBD2 TGCAGTGCTTCCCCTAGCGGGCTCCCCCCTTATACGCAGTATTTT CSASPSGLPPYTQYF
TRBJ2-7 many TRBV11-2 TRBD2 TGTGCCAGCAGCACGCGACTAGCGGGAGCCTACGAGCAGTACTTC CASSTRLAGAYEQYF
TRBJ1-1 NA TRBV20-1 NA TGCAGTGGGGGCGGAAGGTGGAACACTGAAGCTTTCTTT CSGGGRWNTEAFF
TRBJ2-7 few TRBV7-9 NA TGTGCCAGCAGCCTAAGGGGCGGGAATACCTACGAGAAGTACTTC CASSLRGGNTYEKYF
TRBJ2-3 many TRBV27 TRBD2 TGTGCCAGCAGCTGGAGCGGGAGGGCCGGGACGCAGTATTTT CASSWSGRAGTQYF
TRBJ2-1 NA TRBV6-1 NA TGTGCCAGCAGTGAAAGTTTAGGGGGGGGTTCCTACAATGAGCAGTTCTTC CASSESLGGGSYNEQFF
TRBJ2-2 many TRBV3-1 NA TGTGCCAGCAGCGTCGGGACCCCAATGGCCGGGGAGCTGTTTTTT CASSVGTPMAGELFF
TRBJ2-7 many TRBV27 TRBD2 TGTGCCAGCAGTGCCGGGACTAGCGGGAGGACTGAGCAGTACTTC CASSAGTSGRTEQYF
TRBJ2-3 NA TRBV11-2 NA TGTGCCAGCAGCTTAGATCTAAAAGATACGCAGTATTTT CASSLDLKDTQYF
TRBJ2-5 few TRBV4-1 NA TGCGCCAGCAGCCAAGAGTTGAGGGTACAAGAGACCCAGTACTTC CASSQELRVQETQYF
TRBJ2-3 NA TRBV5-1 NA TGCGCCAGCAGCTTGAACGGATACAGCACAGATACGCAGTATTTT CASSLNGYSTDTQYF
TRBJ2-7 many TRBV5-1 TRBD2 TGCGCCAGCAGCTCCCGACTAGCGGAAACCTACGAGCAGTACTTC CASSSRLAETYEQYF
TRBJ1-1 many TRBV6-1 TRBD1 TGTGCCAGCAGTGCGACAGGGAGGAACACTGAAGCTTTCTTT CASSATGRNTEAFF
TRBJ1-6 NA TRBV15 NA TGTGCCACCAGCCGGGGGGACTCACCCCTCCACTTT CATSRGDSPLHF
TRBJ2-2 few TRBV3-1 TRBD2 TGTGCCAGCAGCCAAGCCAAGCGGGACCACACCGGGGAGCTGTTTTTT CASSQAKRDHTGELFF
TRBJ1-1 NA TRBV27 NA TGTGCCAGCAGTTTAAGAGGGGTACACACTGAAGCTTTCTTT CASSLRGVHTEAFF
TRBJ2-3 few TRBV10-3 TRBD2 TGTGCCATCAGTGAGTACGGACTAGCGGGAGGCCCTAGCACAGATACGCAGTATTTT CAISEYGLAGGPSTDTQYF
TRBJ2-1 NA TRBV3-1 TRBD2 TGTACCAGCAGCCAAGAGCATCTAGCGGGAGTAAATGAGCAGTTCTTC CTSSQEHLAGVNEQFF
TRBJ2-3 many TRBV6-5 NA TGTGCCAGCAGGGACCGGGGACCACCCACAGATACGCAGTATTTT CASRDRGPPTDTQYF
TRBJ2-3 few TRBV7-9 NA TGTGCCAGCAGCTTTTTCGTGGAGGGTGGCACAGATACGCAGTATTTT CASSFFVEGGTDTQYF
TRBJ2-2 few TRBV18 NA TGTGCCAGCTCACCAGGAGTTGCGGGGGAGCTGTTTTTT CASSPGVAGELFF
TRBJ2-7 few TRBV20-1 NA TGCAGTGCTAGAGATCTGAGATTGGGCTACGAGCAGTACTTC CSARDLRLGYEQYF
TRBJ1-6 few TRBV7-6 NA TGTGCCAGCAGCTCCTCCCAGCATAATTCACCCCTCCACTTT CASSSSQHNSPLHF
TRBJ2-4 many TRBV7-2 NA TGTGCCAGCAGCCCTAATAAAGGTCGACTAGCCAAAAACATTCAGTACTTC CASSPNKGRLAKNIQYF
TRBJ2-2 NA TRBV30 TRBD2 TGTGCCTGGAAACGAGCGGGAGTTGACACCGGGGAGCTGTTTTTT CAWKRAGVDTGELFF
TRBJ1-5 many TRBV7-8 TRBD1 TGTGCCAGCAGCTTAGGGACAGGGGCAGGGCGGTATAGCAATCAGCCCCAGCATTTT CASSLGTGAGRYSNQPQHF
TRBJ2-7 once TRBV2 TRBD1 TGTGCCAGCGGACAGGAACACTACGAGCAGTACTTC CASGQEHYEQYF
TRBJ2-7 many TRBV19 NA TGTGCCAGTAGTAAAAGTAAGATCGGGAACAGCGAGCAGTACTTC CASSKSKIGNSEQYF
TRBJ2-7 many TRBV27 NA TGTGCCAGCAGTTCGACTAGTGAAGCAGAGCAGTACTTC CASSSTSEAEQYF
TRBJ2-7 many TRBV7-9 TRBD1 TGTGCCAGCAGCTCAGACGGGACAGGAGGGGACGAGCAGTACTTC CASSSDGTGGDEQYF
TRBJ2-1 NA TRBV29-1 NA TGCAGCGTTAAACGGGGGAGAGTTGGACCGCACAATGAGCAGTTCTTC CSVKRGRVGPHNEQFF
TRBJ2-5 many TRBV20-1 TRBD2 TGCAGTGCTAGATCAGCGGGAGCTGAGACCCAGTACTTC CSARSAGAETQYF